Sequencing of this TCR beta chain was carried out in a study of OX40 agonist ivuxolimab in advanced cancers. About the study: Six ivuxolimab dose levels, 0.01 to 10 mg/kg, were given intravenously every 2 weeks. The study's findings and limits: On average, CD8+ T cells showed a greater number of expanded clones than CD4+.

Remarks on this clone: Antigen: not known.

Sequenced by immunoSEQ multiplex PCR; TCRdb stores in-frame clones only, minus some. The profile shows about 76,000 clones, 89% of them singletons. Between the trimmed V and J ends, which lost 1 base and 5 bases, there was a span of 15 bases. Looked up from germline, CDR1 is WNHNN and CDR2 is SYGVQD (reference sequence). This CDR3 has 15 residues. The V and J genes are TRBV10-1 and TRBJ2-7; perhaps TRBD1 as D (6 bases). The sequence was obtained from an adult with an advanced solid tumor such as melanoma, head and neck, liver or kidney cancer. The specimen was CD4+ or CD8+ T cells sorted from blood, collected in a trial of the OX40 agonist ivuxolimab. The CDR3 is CASSECKGEVHEQYF. The CDR3 region has the DNA TGCGCCAGCAGTGAGTGCAAGGGGGAAGTCCACGAGCAGTACTTC.